The table lists the clone carrying this TCR beta chain with a count of one. The data were obtained in a study of blood T cell repertoires in COVID-19. Trimming at V came to 4 bases and at J to 2 bases, leaving 6 bases not matched to a gene. The CDR3 is 15 residues long. The germline gives CDR1 SNHLY, CDR2 FYNNEI. Original data processing: By means of reference gene primer amplification, nucleated cell counts were estimated. Sequencing was performed with immunoSEQ multiplex PCR; in TCRdb, only in-frame clones are kept and a portion is missing. The D gene and trimming were derived from the DNA, and the V and J assignments and clone size from that table. The profile covers 150,000 to 170,000 clones, with about 73% appearing a single time and around 1.5% taken by the ten largest.

Sequencing input: peripheral blood. The origin of this receptor is a man older than 75 with acute or convalescent COVID-19. The chain uses TRBV2 and TRBJ2-3; 7 nucleotides agree with TRBD2. CDR3 nucleotides: TGTGCCAGCAGTGTAGGGCTAGCGGACACAGATACGCAGTATTTT. This encodes CASSVGLADTDTQYF.